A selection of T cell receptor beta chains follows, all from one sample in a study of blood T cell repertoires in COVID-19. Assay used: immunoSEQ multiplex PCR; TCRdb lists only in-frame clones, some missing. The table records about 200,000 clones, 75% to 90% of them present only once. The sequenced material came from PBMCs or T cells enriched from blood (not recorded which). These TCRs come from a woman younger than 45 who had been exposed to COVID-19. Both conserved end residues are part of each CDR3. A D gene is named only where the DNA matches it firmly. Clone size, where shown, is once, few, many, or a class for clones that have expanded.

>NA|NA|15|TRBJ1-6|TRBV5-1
TGCGCCAGCAGCCCACTCGCAGGGGCTAATTCACCCCTCCACTTT
CASSPLAGANSPLHF
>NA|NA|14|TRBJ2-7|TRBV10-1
TGCGCCAGCAGTGGTGTCGGGGGCTCCTACGAGCAGTACTTC
CASSGVGGSYEQYF
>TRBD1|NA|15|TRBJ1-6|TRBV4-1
TGCGCCAGCAGCCAAGGGACAGGGCCCAATTCACCCCTCCACTTT
CASSQGTGPNSPLHF
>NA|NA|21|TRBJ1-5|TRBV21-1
TGTGCCAGCAGCAAAGAGCCCTGGGTGTTTAGGACAGGGAAGAGCAATCAGCCCCAGCATTTT
CASSKEPWVFRTGKSNQPQHF
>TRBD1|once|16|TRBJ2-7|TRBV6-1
TGTGCCAGCAGTGAGGACGAGTGGGACAGCTCCTACGAGCAGTACTTC
CASSEDEWDSSYEQYF
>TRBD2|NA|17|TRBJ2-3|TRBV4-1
TGCGCCAGCAGCCAAGATGGGAAGCGGGGGGGCACAGATACGCAGTATTTT
CASSQDGKRGGTDTQYF
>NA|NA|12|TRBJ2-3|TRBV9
TGTGCCAGCAGCCGTTCCACAGATACGCAGTATTTT
CASSRSTDTQYF
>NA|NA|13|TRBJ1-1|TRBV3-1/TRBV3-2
TGTGCCAGCACCCGAGGCCCCGGGACTGAAGCTTTCTTT
CASTRGPGTEAFF
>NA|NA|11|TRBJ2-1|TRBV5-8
TGTGCCAGCAGCCGGGTAAATGAGCAGTTCTTC
CASSRVNEQFF
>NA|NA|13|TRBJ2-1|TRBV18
TGTGCCAGCTCACCATCCTCCCCGAATGAGCAGTTCTTC
CASSPSSPNEQFF
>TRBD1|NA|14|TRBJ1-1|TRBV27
TGTGCCAGCACCAAACTGGACAGGTCGAATGAAGCTTTCTTT
CASTKLDRSNEAFF
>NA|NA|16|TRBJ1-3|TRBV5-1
TGCGCCAGCAGCTTAACAGGCATCGACTCTGGAAACACCATATATTTT
CASSLTGIDSGNTIYF